This T cell receptor beta chain was profiled in a study of cytomegalovirus exposure and HLA in healthy donors. Looking at the study overall: Prior work identified 117 million unique TCR beta sequences in approximately 200 million T cells.

Trimming left V 5 bases short and J 7 bases short, with 9 bases between. This CDR3 comprises 11 residues. Germline V gives CDR1 SGDLS, CDR2 YYNGEE. Study-wide points: Cytomegalovirus status was reportedly diagnosed by the classifier with high specificity and sensitivity. Analyses of presence and absence presupposed an approximately uniform sequencing depth across donors. Later on, an analysis showed TCR association rates differing by HLA locus, with DRB1 the most and HLA-C the fewest.

The PCR contained 60 Vbeta and 13 Jbeta primers. Clones were sequenced by immunoSEQ multiplex PCR, and TCRdb holds only the in-frame ones, with some missing. Seen here are about 170,000 clones, roughly 80% observed once, and the top ten hold about 0.77%. Of note for this clone: The antigen is undetermined.

This clonotype was obtained from a woman in her late teens or twenties in good health and CMV-seronegative. V is TRBV9 and J is TRBJ1-1; D is undetermined. Sample: PBMCs. The CDR3 reads CASRLDCEAFF. CDR3 coding DNA: TGTGCCAGCAGGCTCGACTGTGAAGCTTTCTTT.